The clone carrying this T cell receptor beta chain has just a few counts. Antigen unknown. CDR1 is LNHDA and CDR2 is SQIVND in the germline V gene (reference sequence). The length of the CDR3 is 14 residues. Trimming shortened V by 7 bases and J by 2 bases, and 14 bases separated the two germline ends. Reverse transcription of all isolated RNA meant that expressed TCRB transcripts were sequenced. The data were produced by immunoSEQ multiplex PCR, yet TCRdb's version contains in-frame clones alone and is incomplete. This table has over 300,000 clones, about a tenth appearing once. The data originate from a study of beta chain features in type 1 diabetes. Regarding the study as a whole: Healthy donors had naive, central memory and Treg TCRB repertoires that appeared less similar than those seen among patients. More deletions and fewer insertions at VDJ junctions were found in patients with type 1 diabetes. Among all four CD4+ subsets, Type 1 diabetes patients had TCRB CDR3s that were moderately but significantly shorter.

This receptor was taken from a man aged 25 to 40 with type 1 diabetes. The gene calls are TRBV19 and TRBJ1-1, with TRBD1 as a possible D gene (6 bases). Sequenced material: central memory CD4+ T cells from blood. The CDR3 is CASIRPTGNTEAFF. The CDR3, as DNA: TGTGCCAGTATCCGGCCGACAGGAAACACTGAAGCTTTCTTT.